This TCR beta chain stems from a study of T cells in Graves' hyperthyroidism and ophthalmopathy. This clonotype appeared many times. Its antigen remains unidentified. The CDR3 is 15 residues long. Losses at the gene ends were 2 bases for V and 7 bases for J; bases not matched to a gene: 6. CDR1 is MNHNY and CDR2 is SVGAGI in the germline V gene (reference sequence). Reasons for excluding patients were uncontrolled infection, other autoimmune disease, pregnancy or lactation. The TCR beta CDR3 regions underwent amplification using RNA transcripts as the source. TCR CDR3 underwent first-round RT-PCR with the HTBI primer set. TCRdb re-called the multiplex PCR reads with MiXCR, one entry per CDR3 protein. The sample lists fewer than 350,000 distinct CDR3 sequences, 15% to 20% occurring once. Overall study results and limits: In simple terms, a model built on 13 V-J features told ophthalmopathy apart from stable hyperthyroidism.

The chain has TRBV6-6 and TRBJ2-1; 9 bases are shared with TRBD2. The clonotype originates from a woman in her forties or fifties with Graves' hyperthyroidism. The sample comprised blood. CDR3 coding DNA: TGTGCCAGCAGTTACAAGCGGGAGGCAAAAAATGAGCAGTTCTTC. It is translated as CASSYKREAKNEQFF.